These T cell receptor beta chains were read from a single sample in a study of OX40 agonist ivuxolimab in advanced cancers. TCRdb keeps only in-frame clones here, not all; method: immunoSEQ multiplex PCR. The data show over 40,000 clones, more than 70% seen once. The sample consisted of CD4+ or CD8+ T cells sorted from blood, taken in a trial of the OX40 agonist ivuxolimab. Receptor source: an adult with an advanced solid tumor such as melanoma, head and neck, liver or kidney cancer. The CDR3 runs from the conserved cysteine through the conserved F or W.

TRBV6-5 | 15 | CASSAQGSSGNTIYF
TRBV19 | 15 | CASSIPAGRLGELFF
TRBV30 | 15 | CAWRKVAGVQETQYF
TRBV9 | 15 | CASSVVADMNTEAFF
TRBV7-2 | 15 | CASSPPGQTYYGYTF
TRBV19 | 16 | CASSIFSTGKTGELFF
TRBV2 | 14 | CASRRTSIYNEQFF
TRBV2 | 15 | CASSVNRVTDSPLHF
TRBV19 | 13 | CASSIERSSQQFF
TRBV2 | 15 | CASIFAAGVHNEQFF
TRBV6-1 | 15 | CASRLTGTNTGELFF
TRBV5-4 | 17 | CASSDRLAGGSSYEQYF
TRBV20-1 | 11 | CSVGGLREQYF
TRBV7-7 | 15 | CASSPDRGRRETQYF
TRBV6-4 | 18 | CASSSGTSGGAGMNEQFF
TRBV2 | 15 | CASRPQGVGTDTQYF
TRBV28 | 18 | CASSPITWTSGSIIEQFF
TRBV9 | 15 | CASSVEGQGAYEQYF
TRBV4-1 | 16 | CASSQGWDGTNYGYTF
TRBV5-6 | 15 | CASSLYGSGNGELFF
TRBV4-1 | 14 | CASTPSGGTGELFF
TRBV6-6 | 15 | CASSQPGTEYEKLFF
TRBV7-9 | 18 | CASSLDVQTSGRGDTQYF
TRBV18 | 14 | CASSLYREQETQYF
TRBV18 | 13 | CASSPRVGHEQYF
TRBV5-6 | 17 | CASSFRTGRSSGNTIYF
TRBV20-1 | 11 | CSASVSGAQYF
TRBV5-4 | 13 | CASSLGHHNEQFF